This TCR beta chain was observed in a study of vaccination and CD4 T cells after COVID-19. This CDR3 comprises 15 residues. The trim removed 2 bases at V and 5 bases at J, leaving 9 bases unmatched. Germline assignment: CDR1 DFQATT and CDR2 SNEGSKA (reference sequence). Treatment: approximately 9-day PBMC culture with coronavirus spike peptide pools or control peptides (ViraFEST assay). Sequence data for DNA of cultured CD4+ T cells were generated by the Oncomine TCR Beta short-read assay. MiXCR was run by TCRdb on the PCR reads, yielding one entry per CDR3 protein. The top ten clones hold 8% to 13% of a sample with roughly 15,000 distinct CDR3 sequences, roughly 60% of them seen once. Note on this clonotype: Its specificity is unknown.

The receptor comes from a human donor who had recovered from COVID-19. Input material: CD4+ T cells from blood, cultured in vitro. The genes are TRBV20-1 and TRBJ2-1; 7 nucleotides align to TRBD1. The CDR3 protein is CSARNGGQANNEQFF. DNA for the CDR3: TGCAGTGCTAGAAACGGAGGACAGGCCAACAATGAGCAGTTCTTC.